One sample yielded the 6 T cell receptor beta chains listed below, sequenced in a study of shared clonotypes between healthy human individuals. Some clones are missing from TCRdb's copy, which holds only in-frame ones; the method was immunoSEQ multiplex PCR. The table includes fewer than 650,000 clones, around 78% detected once. The sequenced sample was PBMCs. The receptors stem from a woman in her 40s in good health. Some clones in this sample may be carry-over from other donors' samples.

As for this clone: This likely stems from a read error, as it lies one base from a far larger clone. The chain couples TRBV5-1 to TRBJ2-7, with 13 positions matching TRBD2. The CDR3 sequence is 14 residues long. Germline CDR1 is SGHRS and CDR2 is YFSETQ. CDR3 nucleotides: TGCGCCAGCAGCACTAGCGGGAGGGCCAGGGAGCAGCACTTC. Its protein is CASSTSGRAREQHF.

With regard to this clone: A far larger clone is only one base removed, so a read error is likely. The gene calls are TRBV5-4 and TRBJ1-1; D remains ambiguous. V dropped 0 bases and J dropped 6 bases, with 9 bases sitting between them. Germline assignment: CDR1 SGHNT and CDR2 YYREEE (reference sequence). This CDR3 comprises 13 residues. CDR3 in DNA: TGTGCCAGCAGCTTGGAGGGAACCCCTGAAGCTTTCTTT. Translation gives CASSLEGTPEAFF.

V usage is TRBV9 and J usage is TRBJ1-2; D not certain. This CDR3 is 14 amino acids long. Germline V gives CDR1 SGDLS, CDR2 YYNGEE. Trimming stripped 0 bases from V and 8 bases from J, with 14 bases between. This chain's CDR3 is CASSVALAEGGYTF. The CDR3 coding sequence is TGTGCCAGCAGCGTAGCTCTCGCGGAGGGAGGCTACACCTTC.

The chain recombines TRBV27 with TRBJ2-1, with D tentatively TRBD2 (5 bases). The CDR3 has 17 residues. Germline loops: CDR1 MNHEY, CDR2 SMNVEV (reference sequence). V shed 5 bases and J shed 6 bases, with 23 bases lying between them. The CDR3 nucleotides read TGTGCCAGCAGTCCTTGGAGGCTAGTGAGCTTTGGCAATGAGCAGTTCTTC. This codes for CASSPWRLVSFGNEQFF.

A word on this clone: Just one base apart from a much larger clone, this may be a read error. Different DNA sequences within this sample yield the same CDR3. V usage is TRBV5-4 and J usage is TRBJ1-1, with D tentatively TRBD1 (5 bases). CDR1 is SGHNT and CDR2 is YYREEE in the germline V gene (reference sequence). The CDR3 covers 13 residues. The CDR3 is CASSMGLNTEAFF. CDR3 in DNA: TGTGCCAGCAGCATGGGGCTGAACACCGAAGCTTTCTTT.

The V and J genes are TRBV5-4 and TRBJ1-2, with TRBD1 identical over 8 bases. Germline V gives CDR1 SGHNT, CDR2 YYREEE (reference sequence). The trim removed 0 bases at V and 3 bases at J, leaving 4 bases unmatched. The CDR3 is 15 residues long. CDR3 nucleotides: TGTGCCAGCAGCTTGGTGGCAGGGGGCTACTATGGCTACACCTTC. Translation: CASSLVAGGYYGYTF.